Listed here are 10 T cell receptor beta chains from one sample, sequenced in a study of beta chain features in type 1 diabetes. Of the isolated RNA, all was reverse transcribed, and so the sequenced material was expressed TCRB transcripts. TCRdb's table, derived via immunoSEQ multiplex PCR, lists solely in-frame clones and lacks some. The table includes tens of thousands of clones, roughly half detected once. Sample: Tregs from blood. These receptors originate from a young woman in good health.

This clone has a handful of counts. The chain links TRBV27 to TRBJ1-4, with TRBD1 matching over 7 bases. Germline V gives CDR1 MNHEY, CDR2 SMNVEV (reference sequence). The CDR3 contains 13 residues. Trimming at V came to 6 bases and at J to 7 bases, leaving 5 bases not matched to a gene. DNA for the CDR3: TGTGCCAGCAGACGACAGGGTACTGAAAAACTGTTTTTT. Translating gives CASRRQGTEKLFF.

This clone was picked up a small number of times. The chain couples TRBV19 to TRBJ2-6; 9 bases align to TRBD2. Germline V gene lookup returns CDR1 LNHDA and CDR2 SQIVND (reference sequence). V gave up 4 bases and J gave up 0 bases; unmatched junction bases: 4. CDR3 length equals 17 residues. CDR3 in DNA: TGTGCCAGTAGTAGACTAGCGGCGGCCTCTGGGGCCAACGTCCTGACTTTC. Residues: CASSRLAAASGANVLTF. The variable domain in full, with the rest retrieved from reference TRBV19 and TRBJ2-6, is DGGITQSPKYLFRKEGQNVTLSCEQNLNHDAMYWYRQDPGQGLRLIYYSQIVNDFQKGDIAEGYSVSREKKESFPLTVTSAQKNPTAFYLCASSRLAAASGANVLTFGAGSRLTVL.

Only one count was recorded for this clone. V usage is TRBV21-1 and J usage is TRBJ1-1; the table's D call, TRBD1, was not checked against the DNA. TRBV21-1 is a known pseudogene. The CDR3 has 14 residues. The CDR3 sequence: CAGEDRALNTEAFF. The CDR3 nucleotides read TGTGCCGGCGAGGACAGGGCCTTGAACACTGAAGCTTTCTTT.

This chain connects TRBV2 to TRBJ2-1, with D uncertain. The CDR3 totals 11 residues. V was cut by 6 bases and J by 10 bases, with 10 bases left in between. The germline gives CDR1 SNHLY, CDR2 FYNNEI. CDR3 in amino acids: CASRRFREQFF. The CDR3 DNA sequence: TGTGCCAGCAGGAGATTTCGCGAGCAGTTCTTC.

The chain employs TRBV6-5 and TRBJ1-5, with D perhaps matching TRBD1 (5 bases). Trimming removed 5 bases from V and 2 bases from J, with 13 bases in between. The germline V gene has CDR1 MNHEY and CDR2 SVGAGI. This CDR3 has 15 residues. The CDR3 reads CASSTSGWGNQPQHF. In nucleotides, the CDR3 is TGTGCCAGCAGTACATCAGGGTGGGGCAATCAGCCCCAGCATTTT.

This clone was counted only a few times. The chain couples TRBV4-2 to TRBJ2-7; 10 positions agree with TRBD2. Germline CDR1 reads LGHNA; CDR2 reads YNFKEQ. CDR3 size: 14 residues. V shed 5 bases, J shed 5 bases, and the junction held 6 bases outside the gene matches. CDR3 bases: TGTGCCAGCAGCTTCCTAGCGGGAGAGAACGAGCAGTACTTC. This sequence encodes CASSFLAGENEQYF.

The chain uses TRBV30 and TRBJ2-3; 12 bases line up with TRBD2. CDR1 is GTSNPN, CDR2 SVGIG, per germline (reference sequence). The trim removed 5 bases at V and 0 bases at J, leaving 9 bases unmatched. The CDR3 is 17 residues long. CDR3 sequence reads: CAWGPPGLAGSTDTQYF. CDR3 DNA sequence: TGTGCCTGGGGGCCCCCAGGACTAGCGGGAAGCACAGATACGCAGTATTTT.

The rearrangement uses TRBV28 and TRBJ1-1; 7 bases fit TRBD1. CDR3 length equals 16 residues. V dropped 8 bases and J dropped 0; count of bases not matched to a gene: 12. The germline V gene encodes CDR1 MDHEN and CDR2 SYDVKM. As DNA, the CDR3 is TGTGCCAGCGGTCCACGTAGGACAGGCATGAACACTGAAGCTTTCTTT. Translated: CASGPRRTGMNTEAFF.

The chain recombines TRBV5-1 with TRBJ2-6; D might be TRBD2 (5 bases). Trimming removed 3 bases at V and 2 bases at J, with 12 bases between. This CDR3 is built from 16 residues. Germline CDR1 SGHRS, CDR2 YFSETQ. The CDR3, as DNA: TGCGCCAGCAGCTCCCTAACCGGGACTGGGGCCAACGTCCTGACTTTC. Translated, it gives CASSSLTGTGANVLTF.

The chain couples TRBV7-9 to TRBJ2-7, with 8 bases that match TRBD2. This CDR3 contains 14 residues. Germline V CDR1 and CDR2: SEHNR, FQNEAQ (reference sequence). V lost 7 bases, J lost 0 bases, and 5 bases stayed unmatched. This CDR3 reads CASKMGTSSYEQYF. Here the CDR3 DNA reads TGTGCCAGCAAAATGGGGACTAGCTCCTACGAGCAGTACTTC.